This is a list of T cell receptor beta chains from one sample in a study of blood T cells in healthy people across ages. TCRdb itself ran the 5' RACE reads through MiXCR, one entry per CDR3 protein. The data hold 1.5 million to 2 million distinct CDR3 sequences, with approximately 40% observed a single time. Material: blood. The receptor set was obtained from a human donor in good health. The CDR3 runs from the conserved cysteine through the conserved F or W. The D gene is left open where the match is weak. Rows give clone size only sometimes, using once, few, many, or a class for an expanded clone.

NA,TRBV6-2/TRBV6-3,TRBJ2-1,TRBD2,TGTGCCAGCAGTTCGTGGGGGAGGGACGGAGACAATGAGCAGTTCTTC,CASSSWGRDGDNEQFF
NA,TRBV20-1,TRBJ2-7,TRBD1,TGCAGTGCTAGAGGGGTCCGACAGGGGGCCTACGAGCAGTACTTC,CSARGVRQGAYEQYF
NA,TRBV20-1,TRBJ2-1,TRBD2,TGCAGTGCTATGGGCGGGGGGAATATTTACAATGAGCAGTTCTTC,CSAMGGGNIYNEQFF
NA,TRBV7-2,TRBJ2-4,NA,TGTGCCAGCAGCCCCTTAAGCGGGTTTCGAGCCTTAGAAAACATTCAGTACTTC,CASSPLSGFRALENIQYF
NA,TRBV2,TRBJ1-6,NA,TGTGCCAGCAGAGCCGAAGGGGCTGGATCACCCCTCCACTTT,CASRAEGAGSPLHF
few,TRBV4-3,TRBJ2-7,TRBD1,TGCGCCAGCAGCCCATTGACAGGGGTGGGCAACGAGCAGTACTTC,CASSPLTGVGNEQYF
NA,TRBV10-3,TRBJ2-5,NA,TGTGCCATCAGTGGCGGGGCTAGCAAAGGGACCCAGTACTTC,CAISGGASKGTQYF
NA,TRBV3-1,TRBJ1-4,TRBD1,TGTGCCAGCAGCCGACAGGGGTATGAAAAACTGTTTTTT,CASSRQGYEKLFF
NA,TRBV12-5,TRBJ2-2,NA,TGTGCTAGTGGTTTGGTACCGGAGGAAAGGCGCACCGGGGAGCTGTTTTTT,CASGLVPEERRTGELFF
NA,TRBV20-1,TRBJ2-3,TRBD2,TGCAGTGCTAGACTGGCGGGGGACACAGATACGCAGTATTTT,CSARLAGDTDTQYF
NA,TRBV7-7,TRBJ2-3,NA,TGTGCTAGCAGCCTCTCGACCGGAGAAGATACGCAGTATTTT,CASSLSTGEDTQYF
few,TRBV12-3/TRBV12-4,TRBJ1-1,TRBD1,TGTGCCAGCAGTTTAGCGGGACAGGACGATGAAGCTTTCTTT,CASSLAGQDDEAFF
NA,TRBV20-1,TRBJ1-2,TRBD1,TGCAGTGCTAGAGATGGGGGATGGAGGGGGCTAGGCTACACCTTC,CSARDGGWRGLGYTF
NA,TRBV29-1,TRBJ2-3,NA,TGCAGCGTTGATGGGGGCCCCATGGGTACGCAGTATTTT,CSVDGGPMGTQYF
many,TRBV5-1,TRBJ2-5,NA,TGCGCCAGCAGCGCACTACAAGAGACCCAGTACTTC,CASSALQETQYF
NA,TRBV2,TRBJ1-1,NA,TGTGCCAGCAGCCGGGAGGACATGAACACTGAAGCTTTCTTT,CASSREDMNTEAFF
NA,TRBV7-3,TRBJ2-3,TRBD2,TGTGCCGGCAGCCCAGGGGGACTAGCGGGGACGCGCCATACGCAGTATTTT,CAGSPGGLAGTRHTQYF
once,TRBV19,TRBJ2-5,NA,TGTGCCAGTAGCCGAACAGGGTCCCCTCAAGAGACCCAGTACTTC,CASSRTGSPQETQYF